Listed below are T cell receptor beta chains from one sample, sequenced in a study of T cells in Graves' hyperthyroidism and ophthalmopathy. A single record per CDR3 protein comes from TCRdb applying MiXCR to the multiplex PCR reads. The table records 490,000 or so distinct CDR3 sequences, around 20% of them present only once. Specimen: blood. Source of these receptors: a man between 35 and 55 years old with Graves' ophthalmopathy. The CDR3 runs from the conserved cysteine through the conserved F or W. Each record gives: J gene, clone size, V gene, D gene, CDR3 protein, CDR3 DNA. The D gene is left open where the match is weak. Clone size is given for some rows only: seen once, a few or many times, or a class if the clone is expanded.

>TRBJ1-2|many|TRBV28|-
CASRPPPEYGYTF
TGTGCCAGCAGGCCCCCCCCCGAGTATGGCTACACCTTC
>TRBJ2-5|few|TRBV4-3|TRBD2
CASSQVTGLGTETQYF
TGCGCCAGCAGCCAAGTTACGGGACTAGGGACGGAGACCCAGTACTTC
>TRBJ2-7|many|TRBV2|-
CASSGAEGKLAYEQYF
TGTGCCAGCAGTGGGGCAGAGGGCAAGCTTGCCTACGAGCAGTACTTC
>TRBJ1-3|many|TRBV10-3|-
CAISESSSGNTIYF
TGTGCCATCAGTGAGTCCAGCTCTGGAAACACCATATATTTT
>TRBJ1-4|many|TRBV18|-
CASSPPFRNEKLFF
TGTGCCAGCTCACCACCCTTCCGAAATGAAAAACTGTTTTTT
>TRBJ1-4|-|TRBV19|-
CASSLRGAGAEKLFF
TGTGCCAGTAGCCTCCGTGGGGCGGGTGCGGAAAAACTGTTTTTT
>TRBJ2-1|few|TRBV2|TRBD1
CASRGGQGAYNEQFF
TGTGCCAGCAGGGGAGGACAGGGGGCCTACAATGAGCAGTTCTTC
>TRBJ2-7|many|TRBV6-2/TRBV6-3|TRBD2
CASSYASGSYEQYF
TGTGCCAGCAGTTACGCTAGCGGCTCCTACGAGCAGTACTTC
>TRBJ2-1|-|TRBV6-2/TRBV6-3|TRBD2
CASTPAGGRENEQFF
TGTGCCAGCACTCCAGCGGGAGGCCGGGAAAATGAGCAGTTCTTC
>TRBJ1-5|many|TRBV5-1|-
CASSLEGRDNQPQHF
TGCGCCAGCAGCTTGGAGGGAAGAGACAATCAGCCCCAGCATTTT
>TRBJ2-1|many|TRBV6-1|-
CASSRGDEQFF
TGTGCCAGCAGCCGCGGGGATGAGCAGTTCTTC
>TRBJ1-2|few|TRBV6-1|-
CASSFGLEKGYTF
TGTGCCAGCAGTTTCGGACTTGAGAAAGGCTACACCTTC
>TRBJ2-1|-|TRBV4-1|TRBD2
CASSQDPSGQNEQFF
TGCGCCAGCAGCCAAGACCCTAGCGGGCAAAATGAGCAGTTCTTC
>TRBJ1-1|many|TRBV7-2|-
CASSSGAANTEAFF
TGTGCCAGCAGCTCGGGGGCCGCGAACACTGAAGCTTTCTTT
>TRBJ2-5|many|TRBV9|TRBD2
CASSSRGLAGQETQYF
TGTGCCAGCAGCTCGCGTGGACTAGCGGGGCAAGAGACCCAGTACTTC
>TRBJ2-7|-|TRBV29-1|-
CSVISRPAAVYEQYF
TGCAGCGTTATCTCGAGGCCGGCAGCTGTCTACGAGCAGTACTTC
>TRBJ1-5|few|TRBV30|-
CAWAAGVGPQHF
TGTGCCTGGGCGGCAGGGGTTGGGCCCCAGCATTTT
>TRBJ1-2|many|TRBV30|-
CAWRTGTAWGYGYTF
TGTGCCTGGAGGACAGGTACAGCGTGGGGCTATGGCTACACCTTC
>TRBJ2-4|-|TRBV4-2|TRBD1
CASSPLTGGAAKNIQYF
TGTGCCAGCAGCCCTCTGACAGGGGGCGCAGCCAAAAACATTCAGTACTTC
>TRBJ1-5|few|TRBV20-1|-
CSAQARVWGPGQPQHF
TGCAGTGCTCAGGCGAGGGTTTGGGGTCCCGGTCAGCCCCAGCATTTT
>TRBJ2-7|few|TRBV9|TRBD2
CASSVATSGAYEQYF
TGTGCCAGCAGCGTAGCTACTAGCGGAGCCTACGAGCAGTACTTC